This TCR beta chain comes out of a study of T cell responses to AZD1222 COVID-19 vaccine. V was shortened by 2 bases and J by 3 bases, with 16 bases between the two germline ends. The CDR3 is made up of 17 amino acids. Germline V CDR1 and CDR2: KGHSH, LQKENI. Study-level points and caveats: CD4 TCRs linked to vaccination spanned spike, dominating at 160-218 and 743-854. There were repertoire samples only from the period after the peak T cell response.

Comments on this clone: Its antigen remains unidentified.

Generated by immunoSEQ multiplex PCR, the TCRdb table keeps only in-frame clones and is missing some. In the table there are some 120,000 clones, 80% to 90% of which are singletons. This chain uses TRBV18 with TRBJ1-4, with D possibly being TRBD1 (5 bases). Here the sequenced sample was peripheral blood, taken on day 0 of AZD1222 vaccination. The clonotype originates from an adult in good health. The CDR3 region is CASSPGNGGTANEKLFF. Written as DNA, the CDR3 is TGTGCCAGCTCACCAGGGAACGGCGGGACGGCTAATGAAAAACTGTTTTTT.